Each of the 14 T cell receptor beta chains below was sequenced from the same sample in a study of response to subunit inactivated influenza vaccine. TCRdb re-called the RT-PCR reads through MiXCR, storing one row per CDR3 protein. The profile shows around 580,000 distinct CDR3 sequences, 14% of them singletons. The specimen comprised PBMCs from blood, sampled 11 to 12 days after vaccination. The receptors derive from a man in his forties or fifties who received an inactivated influenza vaccine.

In this sample, this clonotype turned up a few times. The chain combines TRBV5-6 with TRBJ2-1; the match to TRBD2 covers 11 bases. This CDR3 comprises 16 residues. Germline V gene sequence: CDR1 SGHDT, CDR2 YYEEEE. V dropped 2 bases and J dropped 8; count of bases not matched to a gene: 9. CDR3 DNA sequence: TGTGCCAGCAGCTTCATGACTAGCGGGGCTTATTATGAGCAGTTCTTC. Its translation: CASSFMTSGAYYEQFF.

This clonotype showed up just a few times. This chain uses TRBV20-1 with TRBJ2-2; tentatively, D is TRBD2 (6 bases). The CDR3 totals 15 residues. Germline V gene sequence: CDR1 DFQATT, CDR2 SNEGSKA (reference sequence). V was cut by 4 bases and J by 2 bases, with 14 bases left in between. The CDR3 reads CSAKSLADNTGELFF. Written as DNA, the CDR3 is TGCAGTGCTAAATCCTTAGCGGATAACACCGGGGAGCTGTTTTTT.

The CDR3 loop reads CASSLAPGVNEQYF. For the CDR3, the DNA is TGTGCCAGCAGCTTAGCGCCCGGGGTGAACGAGCAGTACTTC. The chain joins TRBV7-2 to TRBJ2-7; perhaps TRBD2 as D (5 bases). Germline V gives CDR1 SGHTA, CDR2 FQGNSA. V was clipped by 0 bases and J by 5 bases, with 11 bases between them. The CDR3 spans 14 residues. The full variable domain, its missing parts supplied by reference TRBV7-2 and TRBJ2-7, is GAGVSQSPSNKVTEKGKDVELRCDPISGHTALYWYRQSLGQGLEFLIYFQGNSAPDKSGLPSDRFSAERTGGSVSTLTIQRTQQEDSAVYLCASSLAPGVNEQYFGPGTRLTVT.

This clonotype was found a few times. The rearrangement links TRBV2 to TRBJ2-1; D gene unclear. Germline V gives CDR1 SNHLY, CDR2 FYNNEI. This CDR3 contains 12 residues. The germline V and J ends were trimmed by 2 bases and 5 bases, with 4 bases remaining between them. CDR3 sequence reads: CASSETDNEQFF. The DNA for the CDR3 is TGTGCCAGCAGTGAAACAGACAATGAGCAGTTCTTC.

This clonotype showed up many times. The gene calls are TRBV6-2 or TRBV6-3 and TRBJ1-2, with a possible D match to TRBD1 (5 bases). Trimming shortened V by 0 bases and J by 6 bases, and 14 bases separated the two germline ends. CDR3 length equals 15 residues. Germline loops: CDR1 MNHEY, CDR2 SVGEGT. CDR3 protein: CASSYSGRGGHGYTF. The CDR3, as DNA: TGTGCCAGCAGTTACTCCGGACGGGGCGGCCATGGCTACACCTTC.

This clonotype was observed a handful of times. The V call is TRBV5-1, the J call TRBJ2-5; the match to TRBD2 covers 8 bases. The length of the CDR3 is 15 residues. After removal of 5 bases from V and 4 bases from J, the junction contained 10 bases not matched to a gene. Germline lookup yields CDR1 SGHRS and CDR2 YFSETQ. The CDR3 DNA reads as TGCGCCAGCAGACTTCAGACTAGCGACGGAGAGACCCAGTACTTC. Its protein is CASRLQTSDGETQYF.

This sequence joins TRBV4-3 and TRBJ2-1, with 7 bases matching TRBD1. Germline trimming cut 5 bases from V and 6 bases from J; bases unmatched to any gene: 10. The CDR3 is 15 amino acids. Germline V gene data show CDR1 as LGHNA and CDR2 as YSLEER. CDR3 sequence (DNA): TGCGCCAGCAGCTTGACGGGACAGCCTATCAATGAGCAGTTCTTC. Its translation is CASSLTGQPINEQFF.

This clonotype appeared a few times. The rearrangement joins TRBV28 to TRBJ2-3; 12 bases match TRBD2. Germline lookup yields CDR1 MDHEN and CDR2 SYDVKM. The CDR3 is 16 amino acids. With V trimmed by 3 bases and J by 2 bases, 3 bases remained unmatched. DNA of the CDR3: TGTGCCAGCAGTTTTGGACTAGCGGGGCTCACAGATACGCAGTATTTT. Translated: CASSFGLAGLTDTQYF. Supplemented by reference TRBV28 and TRBJ2-3, the full variable domain reads DVKVTQSSRYLVKRTGEKVFLECVQDMDHENMFWYRQDPGLGLRLIYFSYDVKMKEKGDIPEGYSVSREKKERFSLILESASTNQTSMYLCASSFGLAGLTDTQYFGPGTRLTVL.

This clonotype was counted only a few times. The chain links TRBV9 to TRBJ1-5; 8 nucleotides align to TRBD1. This CDR3 has 14 residues. V lost 3 bases to trimming and J lost 5 bases; unmatched junction nucleotides: 4. Germline values: CDR1 SGDLS, CDR2 YYNGEE. DNA for the CDR3: TGTGCCAGCAGCGGACAGGACAGGGATCAGCCCCAGCATTTT. Translated, it gives CASSGQDRDQPQHF.

This clonotype was counted many times. This chain uses TRBV3-1 with TRBJ1-1; TRBD1 aligns across 9 bases. The germline V gene has CDR1 LGHDT and CDR2 YNNKEL (reference sequence). The CDR3 has 12 residues. Trimming at V came to 3 bases and at J to 10 bases, leaving 3 bases not matched to a gene. CDR3 sequence (DNA): TGTGCCAGCAGCCAGTTGACAGGGGGAGCTTTCTTT. It codes for CASSQLTGGAFF.

The chain carries TRBV12-3 or TRBV12-4 and TRBJ1-3; 7 nucleotides agree with TRBD1. V lost 0 bases to trimming and J lost 6 bases; unmatched junction nucleotides: 8. The CDR3 covers 16 residues. The CDR3 protein is CASSLALTGAVNTIYF. CDR3 nucleotides: TGTGCCAGCAGTTTAGCGCTCACAGGGGCTGTAAACACCATATATTTT.

The chain is built from TRBV6-5 and TRBJ1-1, with 9 bases identical to TRBD1. The CDR3 loop spans 15 amino acids. CDR1 and CDR2 (germline): MNHEY, SVGAGI. V lost 6 bases to trimming and J lost 0 bases; unmatched junction nucleotides: 5. CDR3 nucleotide sequence: TGTGCCAGCAGGTACAGGGGGCAAATGAACACTGAAGCTTTCTTT. This gives the protein CASRYRGQMNTEAFF.

V usage is TRBV5-1 and J usage is TRBJ1-3; the D is unclear. The ends were cut back, 0 bases at V and 0 bases at J, with 16 bases in the middle. The CDR3 length is 18 residues. CDR1 is SGHRS and CDR2 is YFSETQ in the germline V gene. The CDR3 DNA follows: TGCGCCAGCAGCTTGGTTATCTGGGCCGAGAGCTCTGGAAACACCATATATTTT. It translates to CASSLVIWAESSGNTIYF.

Only a few counts were recorded for this clonotype. The V gene is TRBV20-1, the J gene TRBJ2-7, with 9 bases fitting TRBD2. CDR3 length equals 15 residues. Germline CDR1 and CDR2: DFQATT and SNEGSKA (reference sequence). Losses at the gene ends were 6 bases for V and 3 bases for J; bases not matched to a gene: 12. CDR3: CSAPRLASGIYEQYF. DNA for the CDR3: TGCAGTGCACCACGGTTGGCTAGCGGGATCTACGAGCAGTACTTC.